This passage covers 28 T cell receptor beta chains from one sample sequenced in a study of cytomegalovirus exposure and HLA in healthy donors. In the PCR, 60 Vbeta and 13 Jbeta primers were used. Clones were read by immunoSEQ multiplex PCR, and TCRdb kept only the in-frame ones, dropping some. The sample has around 150,000 clones; 64% are singletons. Sequenced input: PBMCs. These receptors were obtained from a woman aged 35 to 49 in good health and CMV-seronegative.

This clone was seen a few times. This sample also contains other DNA sequences that code for the same CDR3. V and J are TRBV6-5 and TRBJ1-1; the D gene is possibly TRBD1 (5 bases). The V gene lost 5 bases and the J gene lost 1 base, with 5 bases spanning the gap. In germline, CDR1 is MNHEY, CDR2 SVGAGI. The CDR3 contains 12 residues. The chain's CDR3 is CASSQGNTEAFF. The CDR3 DNA reads as TGTGCCAGCAGTCAGGGGAACACTGAAGCTTTCTTT.

V is TRBV30 and J is TRBJ2-3; the D is unclear. Trimming removed 2 bases from V and 1 base from J, with 4 bases in between. The CDR3 is 12 residues long. CDR1 and CDR2 (germline): GTSNPN, SVGIG (reference sequence). The CDR3 sequence: CAWSRGTDTQYF. The CDR3 DNA reads TGTGCCTGGAGTCGCGGCACAGATACGCAGTATTTT.

This clone came up a few times. The V call is TRBV10-2, the J call TRBJ1-1; 7 bases map to TRBD1. The CDR3 covers 12 residues. From germline, CDR1 is WSHSY and CDR2 SAAADI. V shed 6 bases and J 7 bases; nucleotides not matched to a gene: 5. The CDR3 loop is CASRVQGIEAFF. The CDR3 nucleotides are TGCGCCAGCAGAGTACAGGGGATTGAAGCTTTCTTT.

The chain is built from TRBV19 and TRBJ1-2, with 12 bases that match TRBD1. The J segment lost 6 bases and the V segment lost 0 bases, leaving 8 bases of the junction unmatched. The length of the CDR3 is 17 residues. The germline gives CDR1 LNHDA, CDR2 SQIVND (reference sequence). For the CDR3, the DNA is TGTGCCAGTAGTATAGAAATCCGGGACAGGGGGCGCGATGGCTACACCTTC. It specifies CASSIEIRDRGRDGYTF.

This clone was found a few times. This chain uses TRBV7-2 with TRBJ2-7, with TRBD2 matching 8 bases. Unmatched junction bases numbered 8, after V lost 5 bases and J lost 5 bases. The CDR3 consists of 14 residues. Per the germline V gene, CDR1 is SGHTA and CDR2 is FQGNSA. Here the CDR3 DNA reads TGTGCCAGCAGCCCCTGGCGGGGGGAGCACGAGCAGTACTTC. It specifies CASSPWRGEHEQYF.

The J gene is TRBJ1-5, the V gene TRBV19; weak D call: TRBD1 (5 bases). The CDR3 loop spans 14 amino acids. The V gene's germline CDR1 is LNHDA and CDR2 SQIVND (reference sequence). V lost 2 bases to trimming and J lost 2 bases, with 7 bases between them. Here the CDR3 reads CASSIRGGNQPQHF. CDR3 coding DNA: TGTGCCAGTAGTATACGGGGGGGCAATCAGCCCCAGCATTTT.

The chain couples TRBV13 to TRBJ2-3; 7 bases match TRBD2. CDR1 and CDR2 from the germline V gene are PRHDT and FYEKMQ (reference sequence). The J segment lost 7 bases and the V segment lost 3 bases, leaving 13 bases of the junction unmatched. This CDR3 region has 16 residues. The CDR3 here is CASSLRLAADRNTQYF. The CDR3 DNA sequence: TGTGCCAGCAGCTTGCGACTAGCAGCGGACCGGAATACGCAGTATTTT.

The chain links TRBV10-1 to TRBJ2-3; 9 positions agree with TRBD1. There are 14 residues in the CDR3. After removal of 5 bases from V and 4 bases from J, the junction contained 4 bases not matched to a gene. Germline loops: CDR1 WNHNN, CDR2 SYGVQD (reference sequence). The CDR3 protein is CASSYRGPADTQYF. The DNA for the CDR3 is TGCGCCAGCAGTTACAGGGGGCCCGCAGATACGCAGTATTTT.

The rearrangement uses TRBV2 and TRBJ2-3; 8 bases agree with TRBD2. The CDR3 consists of 15 residues. V lost 9 bases and J lost 6; bases outside the gene matches: 14. The V gene's germline CDR1 is SNHLY and CDR2 FYNNEI. The CDR3 spells CASFGSGGTYDTQYF. CDR3 sequence (DNA): TGTGCCAGTTTCGGGAGCGGGGGAACATACGATACGCAGTATTTT.

V is TRBV5-4 and J is TRBJ1-4, with 7 nucleotides matching TRBD1. CDR3 length: 13 residues. The J segment lost 8 bases and the V segment lost 4 bases, leaving 5 bases of the junction unmatched. Germline CDR1 reads SGHNT; CDR2 reads YYREEE (reference sequence). The CDR3 reads CASSPTGEEKLFF. The CDR3 DNA reads TGTGCCAGCAGCCCAACAGGGGAAGAAAAACTGTTTTTT.

The V gene is TRBV7-2, the J gene TRBJ2-7, with TRBD1 identical over 12 bases. Per the germline V gene, CDR1 is SGHTA and CDR2 is FQGNSA. There are 15 residues in the CDR3. Trimming at V came to 3 bases and at J to 5 bases, leaving 5 bases not matched to a gene. CDR3 sequence (DNA): TGTGCCAGCAGCTTGGGACAGGGGGCCGTCAACGAGCAGTACTTC. Its protein product is CASSLGQGAVNEQYF.

The rearrangement uses TRBV18 and TRBJ1-3; 12 nucleotides agree with TRBD1. The CDR3 is 16 amino acids. With V trimmed by 8 bases and J by 2 bases, 7 bases remained unmatched. Germline CDR1 is KGHSH and CDR2 is LQKENI. CDR3 protein: CASTGTGGDPGNTIYF. The CDR3, as DNA: TGTGCCAGCACTGGGACAGGGGGCGACCCTGGAAACACCATATATTTT. The full variable domain, with the rest looked up from reference TRBV18 and TRBJ1-3, is NAGVMQNPRHLVRRRGQEARLRCSPMKGHSHVYWYRQLPEEGLKFMVYLQKENIIDESGMPKERFSAEFPKEGPSILRIQQVVRGDSAAYFCASTGTGGDPGNTIYFGEGSWLTVV.

A word on this clone: This sample includes further DNA sequences coding for the same CDR3. This rearrangement joins TRBV11-2 to TRBJ1-1; the match to TRBD1 covers 7 bases. V shed 2 bases, J shed 10 bases, and the junction held 10 bases outside the gene matches. The CDR3 length is 14 residues. CDR1 SGHAT and CDR2 FQNNGV come from the germline V gene. CDR3 coding DNA: TGTGCCAGCAGCTTACCTCGACAGGGAATAGGAGCTTTCTTT. Its translation is CASSLPRQGIGAFF.

This clone was counted between two and nine times. The chain employs TRBV30 and TRBJ2-4; 8 bases agree with TRBD2. V was pared by 2 bases and J by 0 bases, with 6 bases of the junction left unmatched. The germline V gene has CDR1 GTSNPN and CDR2 SVGIG (reference sequence). CDR3 length: 16 amino acids. CDR3 protein: CAWSRIAGLAKNIQYF. The CDR3, as DNA: TGTGCCTGGAGTCGAATAGCGGGGTTAGCCAAAAACATTCAGTACTTC. Together with reference TRBV30 and TRBJ2-4, the CDR3 gives the full variable domain: SQTIHQWPATLVQPVGSPLSLECTVEGTSNPNLYWYRQAAGRGLQLLFYSVGIGQISSEVPQNLSASRPQDRQFILSSKKLLLSDSGFYLCAWSRIAGLAKNIQYFGAGTRLSVL.

This chain joins TRBV27 and TRBJ2-5; D gene unclear. Germline V gene data show CDR1 as MNHEY and CDR2 as SMNVEV (reference sequence). Trimming left V 3 bases short and J 1 base short, with 15 bases between. The CDR3 sequence is 16 residues long. CDR3 nucleotides: TGTGCCAGCAGTTTCGAGGAAGTCTCCGGCCAAGAGACCCAGTACTTC. Translating it yields CASSFEEVSGQETQYF.

This sequence joins TRBV7-8 and TRBJ2-7, with D possibly matching TRBD2 (6 bases). Trimming stripped 5 bases from V and 3 bases from J, with 17 bases between. Germline lookup yields CDR1 SGHVS and CDR2 FQNEAQ. CDR3 size: 15 residues. The CDR3 DNA follows: TGTGCCAGCAGCCCCGCCGGGGGAAGAAGCTACGAGCAGTACTTC. This encodes CASSPAGGRSYEQYF.

This chain uses TRBV2 with TRBJ1-2; TRBD1 aligns across 9 bases. Germline V lookup: CDR1 SNHLY, CDR2 FYNNEI. The CDR3 is made up of 15 amino acids. The ends lost 2 bases at V and 4 bases at J; junction bases unmatched: 5. CDR3 DNA: TGTGCCAGCAGTGAACAGGGACAGGGCTTCTATGGCTACACCTTC. It is translated as CASSEQGQGFYGYTF. Based on the CDR3 plus reference TRBV2 and TRBJ1-2, the full variable domain is EPEVTQTPSHQVTQMGQEVILRCVPISNHLYFYWYRQILGQKVEFLVSFYNNEISEKSEIFDDQFSVERPDGSNFTLKIRSTKLEDSAMYFCASSEQGQGFYGYTFGSGTRLTVV.

The CDR3 loop reads CASSLWTGNTEAFF. CDR3 DNA: TGCGCCAGCAGCTTGTGGACAGGGAACACTGAAGCTTTCTTT. The rearrangement joins TRBV5-1 to TRBJ1-1; the match to TRBD1 covers 7 bases. The CDR3 runs 14 residues. Per germline, CDR1 SGHRS and CDR2 YFSETQ. J gave up 1 base and V 1 base, and 1 base lay outside the gene matches. Full variable domain (outside the CDR3, taken from reference TRBV5-1 and TRBJ1-1): KAGVTQTPRYLIKTRGQQVTLSCSPISGHRSVSWYQQTPGQGLQFLFEYFSETQRNKGNFPGRFSGRQFSNSRSEMNVSTLELGDSALYLCASSLWTGNTEAFFGQGTRLTVV.

This clone was seen more than once but under ten times. The J gene is TRBJ1-1, the V gene TRBV12-5; maybe TRBD1 (5 bases). V lost 6 bases to trimming and J lost 5 bases, with 10 bases between them. Germline CDR1 LGHNT, CDR2 FRNRAP. CDR3 size: 12 residues. CDR3 bases: TGTGCTAGTGGGTCTCGGGGGACTGAAGCTTTCTTT. Translated, it gives CASGSRGTEAFF.

The chain recombines TRBV5-4 with TRBJ2-7, with 8 bases matching TRBD1. The CDR3 covers 15 residues. Germline trimming cut 4 bases from V and 5 bases from J; bases unmatched to any gene: 11. Germline CDR1 is SGHNT and CDR2 is YYREEE (reference sequence). The CDR3 DNA reads as TGTGCCAGCAGCGCGGACACCAGGGGGCTTGACGAGCAGTACTTC. This codes for CASSADTRGLDEQYF.

The chain links TRBV5-1 to TRBJ2-2, with 10 nucleotides matching TRBD2. Germline V lookup: CDR1 SGHRS, CDR2 YFSETQ. The CDR3 has 20 amino acids. V dropped 0 bases and J dropped 4; count of bases not matched to a gene: 15. The CDR3 DNA follows: TGCGCCAGCAGCTTGGTATTCGGACTAGCGGAAGGTCCGGTCACCGGGGAGCTGTTTTTT. Translating it yields CASSLVFGLAEGPVTGELFF.

As DNA, the CDR3 is TGCGCCAGCAGCCCTGGACTAGCGGGGCACACCGGGGAGCTGTTTTTT. Translated, it gives CASSPGLAGHTGELFF. The rearrangement links TRBV5-1 to TRBJ2-2; TRBD2 aligns across 12 bases. Looked up from germline, CDR1 is SGHRS and CDR2 is YFSETQ. The CDR3 sequence is 16 residues long. V lost 4 bases to trimming and J lost 3 bases; unmatched junction nucleotides: 4.

This clone has a handful of counts. V and J are TRBV2 and TRBJ1-4; 9 bases fit TRBD1. The CDR3 spans 16 residues. Per the germline V gene, CDR1 is SNHLY and CDR2 is FYNNEI. The V segment lost 4 bases and the J segment 7 bases; nucleotides outside the gene matches: 10. CDR3 in amino acids: CASSADRTGDSEKLFF. CDR3 nucleotides: TGTGCCAGCAGTGCCGATCGGACAGGGGATAGTGAAAAACTGTTTTTT.

Here the CDR3 reads CASSLSPTSYNEQFF. The CDR3 coding sequence is TGTGCCAGCAGCTTATCCCCGACTAGCTACAATGAGCAGTTCTTC. This rearrangement joins TRBV7-2 to TRBJ2-1; maybe TRBD2 (6 bases). The CDR3 spans 15 residues. CDR1 SGHTA and CDR2 FQGNSA come from the germline V gene. V shed 2 bases and J shed 3 bases, with 11 bases lying between them.

The gene calls are TRBV7-9 and TRBJ1-1; no definite D call. The length of the CDR3 is 14 residues. V was clipped by 8 bases and J by 0 bases, with 13 bases between them. Germline-derived CDR1 and CDR2 are SEHNR and FQNEAQ (reference sequence). CDR3: CASGALLLNTEAFF. The CDR3 DNA sequence: TGTGCCAGCGGCGCCCTACTACTGAACACTGAAGCTTTCTTT.

This clone has just a few counts. The V and J genes are TRBV29-1 and TRBJ1-1; D ambiguous. V lost 4 bases to trimming and J lost 0 bases, with 12 bases between them. This CDR3 region has 14 residues. Germline loops: CDR1 SQVTM, CDR2 ANQGSEA. Written as DNA, the CDR3 is TGCAGCGTTGGGCTCACAGCAATGAACACTGAAGCTTTCTTT. It yields the protein CSVGLTAMNTEAFF.

This clone was observed a handful of times. The chain uses TRBV5-1 and TRBJ2-6; a possible D gene is TRBD1 (7 bases). This CDR3 is built from 17 residues. The V end was cut by 4 bases, the J end by 0 bases, with 14 bases between. Germline V gene data show CDR1 as SGHRS and CDR2 as YFSETQ. The CDR3 DNA follows: TGCGCCAGCAGCGGAGGGGGCTTGGGCTCTGGGGCCAACGTCCTGACTTTC. Translation: CASSGGGLGSGANVLTF.

This clone was counted a few times. The chain couples TRBV4-2 to TRBJ2-2, with TRBD2 matching 12 bases. CDR3 length: 19 residues. Per the germline V gene, CDR1 is LGHNA and CDR2 is YNFKEQ. J lost 4 bases, V lost 0 bases, and 9 bases had no gene match. The DNA for the CDR3 is TGTGCCAGCAGCCAAGATAGCCTAGCGGGGGGGCGGAGCACCGGGGAGCTGTTTTTT. This codes for CASSQDSLAGGRSTGELFF.